This paragraph reports one TCR beta chain. A process of 5'RACE template switching, which added a universal primer site and UMIs, was used to make TCR cDNA. TCRdb redid the calling of the 5' RACE reads with MiXCR, one entry per CDR3 protein. Among some 350,000 distinct CDR3 sequences, 3.5% to 4.5% were seen once, and the ten largest hold around 24%. The germline CDR1 and CDR2 sequences are KGHSH and LQKENI. The ends were cut back, 2 bases at V and 0 bases at J, with 7 bases in the middle. The CDR3 contains 15 residues. This sample was taken from a study of T cells after yellow fever vaccination. The sample here was PBMCs, taken 5 days after the yellow fever booster vaccination. This clonotype was obtained from a man between 18 and 29 years old who received the YFV17D yellow fever vaccine. The V and J genes are TRBV18 and TRBJ1-4; D call uncertain. Written as DNA, the CDR3 is TGTGCCAGCTCACCAATGGATGCAACTAATGAAAAACTGTTTTTT. Translating it yields CASSPMDATNEKLFF.